This T cell receptor (beta chain) was recovered during a study of blood T cell repertoires in COVID-19. The CDR3 has 17 amino acids. Germline V lookup: CDR1 SGHAT, CDR2 FQNNGV. Trimming at V came to 1 base and at J to 9 bases, leaving 15 bases not matched to a gene. As originally analysed: By means of reference gene primer amplification, nucleated cell counts were estimated. The assay was immunoSEQ multiplex PCR, and TCRdb's table has in-frame clones only and misses some. V, J and clone size are those of that table, while D and trimming were read from the DNA. The sample holds 300,000 to 350,000 clones, 85% to 90% seen once.

This clonotype was obtained from a middle-aged woman with COVID-19, enrolled during active disease. Sequencing was carried out using peripheral blood. The chain employs TRBV11-2 and TRBJ2-1, with 7 bases matching TRBD2. In DNA, the CDR3 is TGTGCCAGCAGCTTAGCGGTGCGCGGGAGTCCGAGCGGTGAGCAGTTCTTC. Its protein product is CASSLAVRGSPSGEQFF.